These T cell receptor beta chains were read from a single sample in a study of naive and memory T cell subsets. MiXCR was run by TCRdb on the UMI-ligation and nested PCR reads, yielding one entry per CDR3 protein. The sample consists of about 90,000 distinct CDR3 sequences, roughly 10% of them appearing once. Input material: naive CD4+ T cells from blood. These receptors were collected from a human donor in good health. The conserved cysteine and the conserved F or W are not part of the CDR3 here.

len,j_gene,v_gene,CDR3aa
13,TRBJ2-7,TRBV5-1,ASSYLMGQGYEQY
10,TRBJ1-1,TRBV20-1,SASLGPTEAF
14,TRBJ2-7,TRBV20-1,SAGKSMGALYYEQY
15,TRBJ2-1,TRBV11-2,ASSLDGRLVAYNEQF
15,TRBJ2-1,TRBV7-9,ASSLGMASGRGNEQF
16,TRBJ2-3,TRBV6-2/TRBV6-3,ASSELAGVKGRTDTQY
10,TRBJ2-1,TRBV10-3,ATSGSNNEQF
10,TRBJ1-4,TRBV18,ASSPVRSQLF
11,TRBJ2-7,TRBV19,ASSTGQPREQY
13,TRBJ2-1,TRBV24-1,ATGITGLAGHEQF
11,TRBJ2-1,TRBV2,ASKQRVYNEQF
10,TRBJ2-3,TRBV18,ASSGGPDTQY
11,TRBJ1-4,TRBV14,ASSHSPREKLF
11,TRBJ1-1,TRBV29-1,SVPGRSNTEAF
14,TRBJ2-5,TRBV7-9,ASSLSISAEQETQY
14,TRBJ1-5,TRBV12-3/TRBV12-4,ASSPAGQGAHQPQH
14,TRBJ2-7,TRBV23-1,ASSPGRLAGASEQY
11,TRBJ1-5,TRBV18,ASSPSENQPQH
13,TRBJ2-4,TRBV5-8,ASSSYYSAKNIQY